This T cell receptor (beta chain) stems from a study of cytomegalovirus exposure and HLA in healthy donors. Study-wide results and limits: Trimming of TCR beta V- and J-genes showed a link, identified in a later analysis, to a missense DCLRE1C variant.

Notes on this clone: What it binds is unknown.

The PCR had 60 Vbeta and 13 Jbeta primers. Libraries were prepared by immunoSEQ multiplex PCR; TCRdb keeps only in-frame clonotypes and omits some of them. The sample lists 150,000 to 200,000 clones, 82% occurring once. The sequenced sample was PBMCs. The receptor comes from a girl aged 2 to 10 in good health and CMV-seropositive.

CDR3 loop: CASSPAWSWASPRETQYF. The CDR3 region has the DNA TGTGCCAGTAGTCCCGCGTGGTCTTGGGCTAGCCCGCGAGAGACCCAGTACTTC. The chain has TRBV19 and TRBJ2-5, with D possibly being TRBD2 (5 bases). Germline V CDR1 and CDR2: LNHDA, SQIVND (reference sequence). V was clipped by 5 bases and J by 4 bases, with 26 bases between them. This CDR3 contains 18 residues.